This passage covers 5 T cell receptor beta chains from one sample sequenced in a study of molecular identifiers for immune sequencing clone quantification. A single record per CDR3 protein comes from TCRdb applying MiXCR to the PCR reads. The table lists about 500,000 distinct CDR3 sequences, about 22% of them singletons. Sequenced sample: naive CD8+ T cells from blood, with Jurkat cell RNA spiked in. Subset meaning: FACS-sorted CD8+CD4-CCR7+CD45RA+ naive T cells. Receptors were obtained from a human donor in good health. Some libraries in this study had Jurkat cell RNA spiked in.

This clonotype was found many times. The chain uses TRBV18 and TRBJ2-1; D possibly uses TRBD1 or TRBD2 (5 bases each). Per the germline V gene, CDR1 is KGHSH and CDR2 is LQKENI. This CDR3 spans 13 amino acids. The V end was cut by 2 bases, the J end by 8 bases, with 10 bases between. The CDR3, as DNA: TGTGCCAGCTCACCATTTCGGGGCGATGAGCAGTTCTTC. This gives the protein CASSPFRGDEQFF.

The CDR3, as DNA: TGTGCCAGCAGCTCCCCGGCAGGGGGCTACAATGAGCAGTTCTTC. Its translation is CASSSPAGGYNEQFF. V and J are TRBV7-9 and TRBJ2-1, with TRBD1 matching over 7 bases. The germline V gene encodes CDR1 SEHNR and CDR2 FQNEAQ (reference sequence). This CDR3 is built from 15 residues. Trimming at V came to 4 bases and at J to 3 bases, leaving 6 bases not matched to a gene. Drawing the rest from reference TRBV7-9 and TRBJ2-1, the complete variable domain is DTGVSQNPRHKITKRGQNVTFRCDPISEHNRLYWYRQTLGQGPEFLTYFQNEAQLEKSRLLSDRFSAERPKGSFSTLEIQRTEQGDSAMYLCASSSPAGGYNEQFFGPGTRLTVL.

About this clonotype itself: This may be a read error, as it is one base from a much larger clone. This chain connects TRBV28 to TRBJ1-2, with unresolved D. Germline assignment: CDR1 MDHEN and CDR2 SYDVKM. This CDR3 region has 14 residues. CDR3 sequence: CASSLYETSYGCTF. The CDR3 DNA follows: TGTGCCAGCAGTTTGTACGAGACATCCTATGGCTGCACCTTC.

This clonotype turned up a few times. The CDR3 sequence is CASSILSVQGLDTEAFF. CDR3 bases: TGTGCCAGCAGTATCCTATCGGTACAGGGGTTAGACACTGAAGCTTTCTTT. The chain links TRBV27 to TRBJ1-1, with 7 bases matching TRBD1. V dropped 5 bases and J dropped 3; count of bases not matched to a gene: 15. The length of the CDR3 is 17 residues. CDR1 and CDR2 (germline): MNHEY, SMNVEV (reference sequence).

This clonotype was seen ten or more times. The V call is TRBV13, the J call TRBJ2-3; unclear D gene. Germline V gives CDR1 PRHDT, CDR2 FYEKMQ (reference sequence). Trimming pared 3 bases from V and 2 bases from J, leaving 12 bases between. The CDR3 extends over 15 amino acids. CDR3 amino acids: CASSLYGSNTDTQYF. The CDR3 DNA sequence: TGTGCCAGCAGCTTGTACGGCAGTAACACAGATACGCAGTATTTT.